What follows are 13 T cell receptor beta chains derived from one specimen sequenced in a study of T cell repertoires in cytomegalovirus infection. TCRdb redid the calling of the reads with MiXCR, one entry per CDR3 protein. The top ten clones hold about 1.5% of a sample with some 220,000 distinct CDR3 sequences, over 9% of them seen once. Sequences were obtained from PBMCs. The receptors were gathered from a human donor in good health (CMV status not recorded). Some clones in this sample may be carry-over from other donors' samples.

In this sample, this clonotype turned up a few times. The chain has TRBV5-1 and TRBJ1-6; D is uncertain. Between the trimmed V and J ends, which lost 3 bases and 2 bases, there was a span of 12 bases. This CDR3 region has 16 residues. Germline CDR1 is SGHRS and CDR2 is YFSETQ. The CDR3 DNA follows: TGCGCCAGCAGCTCGACCGAACTTCCCTATAATTCACCCCTCCACTTT. The encoded protein is CASSSTELPYNSPLHF.

This chain uses TRBV2 with TRBJ1-5; tentatively, D is TRBD1 (5 bases). Germline V gene lookup returns CDR1 SNHLY and CDR2 FYNNEI. The CDR3 is 14 residues long. Trimming took off 9 bases at V and 0 bases at J, with 12 bases between the two ends. The CDR3 sequence: CARSDRNSNQPQHF. Written as DNA, the CDR3 is TGTGCCAGGAGCGACAGAAATAGCAATCAGCCCCAGCATTTT.

The V call is TRBV29-1, the J call TRBJ2-2; 12 nucleotides align to TRBD1. The CDR3 length is 15 residues. J was trimmed by 5 bases and V by 6 bases; bases with no gene match: 7. Germline V gene data show CDR1 as SQVTM and CDR2 as ANQGSEA. CDR3 bases: TGCAGCGTCGGGACAGGGGGCTCGGGGACCGGGGAGCTGTTTTTT. Translating gives CSVGTGGSGTGELFF.

This clonotype was counted ten times or more. The chain carries TRBV25-1 and TRBJ2-5; D may match TRBD1 or TRBD2 (5 bases each). The CDR3 extends over 15 amino acids. V shed 4 bases and J shed 5 bases, with 17 bases lying between them. Germline V CDR1 and CDR2: MGHDK, SYGVNS. CDR3 amino acids: CASSGGTFPRETQYF. Here the CDR3 DNA reads TGTGCCAGCAGTGGAGGGACCTTTCCGAGGGAGACCCAGTACTTC.

This clonotype was counted at least ten times. V usage is TRBV19 and J usage is TRBJ1-1; D is unclear. The CDR3 totals 13 residues. The V gene lost 2 bases and the J gene lost 3 bases, with 7 bases spanning the gap. In germline, CDR1 is LNHDA, CDR2 SQIVND (reference sequence). CDR3 coding DNA: TGTGCCAGTAGTATAAGCCCGGACACTGAAGCTTTCTTT. This encodes CASSISPDTEAFF.

There are a few counts of this clonotype. This chain uses TRBV11-1 with TRBJ1-1; unclear D gene. The germline V and J ends were trimmed by 1 base and 7 bases, with 10 bases remaining between them. The CDR3 has 13 amino acids. CDR1 is SGHAT and CDR2 is FQDESV in the germline V gene (reference sequence). The CDR3 sequence is CASSLVIRDEAFF. CDR3 nucleotides: TGTGCCAGCAGCTTAGTAATCAGAGATGAAGCTTTCTTT.

This clonotype was recorded many times. The chain combines TRBV4-1 with TRBJ1-5; 10 bases align to TRBD1. There are 17 residues in the CDR3. V lost 0 bases and J lost 2; bases outside the gene matches: 4. The germline V gene has CDR1 MGHRA and CDR2 YSYEKL. As DNA, the CDR3 is TGCGCCAGCAGCCAAGATTGGACAGGGGGACGCAATCAGCCCCAGCATTTT. This encodes CASSQDWTGGRNQPQHF.

Points on this clonotype: Given a much more abundant clone one base away, this may be a read error. CDR3: CSANQGRLNTEALF. The CDR3 bases are TGCAGCGCAAACCAGGGGCGGCTGAACACTGAAGCTTTATTT. The chain couples TRBV29-1 to TRBJ1-1, with TRBD1 as a possible D gene (6 bases). There are 14 residues in the CDR3. Germline CDR1 and CDR2: SQVTM and ANQGSEA.

This clonotype was detected only a few times. This chain joins TRBV28 and TRBJ2-7; D is perhaps TRBD2 (5 bases). The germline gives CDR1 MDHEN, CDR2 SYDVKM. This CDR3 spans 13 amino acids. V gave up 3 bases and J gave up 4 bases, with 10 bases separating them. The chain's CDR3 is CASSLLREYEQYF. CDR3 nucleotides: TGTGCCAGCAGTTTGTTGAGGGAATACGAGCAGTACTTC.

This clonotype was observed a few times. The chain is built from TRBV29-1 and TRBJ2-1; TRBD1 aligns across 7 bases. The CDR3 runs 16 residues. The germline V gene encodes CDR1 SQVTM and CDR2 ANQGSEA. V shed 0 bases, J shed 1 base, and the junction held 6 bases outside the gene matches. As DNA, the CDR3 is TGCAGCGTTGAAGATAGAAGGGGGCGATCCTACAATGAGCAGTTCTTC. It is translated as CSVEDRRGRSYNEQFF.

This clonotype was counted at least ten times. This chain joins TRBV12-3 or TRBV12-4 and TRBJ1-2; 10 nucleotides align to TRBD1. The CDR3 extends over 15 amino acids. Trimming cost V 2 bases and J 4 bases; bases outside gene matches: 4. CDR3 coding DNA: TGTGCCAGCAGTTTATTAGGACAGGGGGGCTATGGCTACACCTTC. This codes for CASSLLGQGGYGYTF.

The rearrangement uses TRBV2 and TRBJ2-5; 16 bases align to TRBD2. J lost 6 bases, V lost 6 bases, and 10 bases had no gene match. The length of the CDR3 is 17 residues. Germline CDR1 reads SNHLY; CDR2 reads FYNNEI. CDR3 protein: CASRGTSGGGGTKTQYF. The CDR3 DNA reads as TGTGCCAGCAGGGGGACTAGCGGGGGGGGGGGCACGAAGACCCAGTACTTC.

The genes are TRBV20-1 and TRBJ1-4, with a possible D match to TRBD1 (6 bases). This CDR3 comprises 15 residues. Germline loops: CDR1 DFQATT, CDR2 SNEGSKA (reference sequence). V lost 6 bases and J 3 bases, leaving 17 bases between the germline ends. The CDR3 protein is CSAGGGLGANEKLFF. The DNA for the CDR3 is TGCAGTGCCGGCGGGGGGCTTGGGGCTAATGAAAAACTGTTTTTT.